This passage covers 8 T cell receptor beta chains from one sample sequenced in a study of shared clonotypes between healthy human individuals. The assay was immunoSEQ multiplex PCR, and TCRdb's table has in-frame clones only and misses some. The data show about 580,000 clones, with 98% seen just once and roughly 0.29% held by the top ten. Cells designated naive CD8 were CD45RO-negative and were positively selected for CCR7, with terminally differentiated effector memory CD45RA+ cells excluded. Sequencing was done on a sample of naive CD8+ T cells sorted from blood. These receptors all stem from a man between 25 and 39 years old in good health.

The V call is TRBV6-6, the J call TRBJ2-7; TRBD1 aligns across 8 bases. V was clipped by 4 bases and J by 5 bases; unmatched bases: 10. This CDR3 contains 15 residues. CDR1 and CDR2 from the germline V gene are MNHNY and SVGAGI (reference sequence). CDR3 sequence reads: CASSSRTGKFNEQYF. The CDR3 DNA reads TGTGCCAGCAGTTCTCGGACAGGGAAGTTTAACGAGCAGTACTTC.

This clone appeared once. The chain has TRBV7-9 and TRBJ2-2, with D unresolved. The germline V gene encodes CDR1 SEHNR and CDR2 FQNEAQ (reference sequence). The CDR3 runs to 13 residues. V shed 6 bases and J shed 4 bases, with 9 bases lying between them. The CDR3 loop reads CASRASGTGELFF. The CDR3, as DNA: TGTGCCAGCAGGGCGTCGGGCACCGGGGAGCTGTTTTTT.

V and J are TRBV6-5 and TRBJ1-2; D uncertain. Per germline, CDR1 MNHEY and CDR2 SVGAGI. Trimming cost V 5 bases and J 4 bases, with 11 bases left between them. The length of the CDR3 is 13 residues. Here the CDR3 reads CASSLDGAYGYTF. CDR3 coding DNA: TGTGCCAGCAGTCTCGACGGAGCCTATGGCTACACCTTC.

The chain joins TRBV19 to TRBJ2-1; D possibly corresponds to TRBD2 (6 bases). Germline-derived CDR1 and CDR2 are LNHDA and SQIVND (reference sequence). The CDR3 contains 13 residues. With 9 bases removed from V and 2 bases from J, the gap between germline ends came to 11 bases. The CDR3: CASGSSPYNEQFF. CDR3 DNA sequence: TGTGCCAGCGGGAGTTCCCCCTACAATGAGCAGTTCTTC.

This chain's CDR3 is CASSLGTSGRGEQFF. The DNA for the CDR3 is TGCGCCAGCAGCTTGGGTACTAGCGGGAGAGGAGAGCAGTTCTTC. The chain has TRBV5-1 and TRBJ2-1, with 11 bases fitting TRBD2. From germline, CDR1 is SGHRS and CDR2 YFSETQ. The V and J ends lost 0 bases and 10 bases, in that order; junction bases with no gene match: 6. This CDR3 is 15 amino acids long.

The V gene is TRBV13, the J gene TRBJ2-5; a weak D match, TRBD1 (6 bases). CDR3 size: 16 residues. Germline V gene lookup returns CDR1 PRHDT and CDR2 FYEKMQ (reference sequence). V lost 5 bases and J lost 1, with 17 bases in between. This chain's CDR3 is CASSTQSDSSQETQYF. The CDR3 bases are TGTGCCAGCAGCACCCAGTCGGACAGTTCCCAAGAGACCCAGTACTTC.

The chain carries TRBV28 and TRBJ1-1; D not resolved. The germline V gene encodes CDR1 MDHEN and CDR2 SYDVKM. The CDR3 loop spans 15 amino acids. V gave up 5 bases and J gave up 4 bases, with 17 bases separating them. The CDR3 is CASSPLRQLGTEAFF. DNA for the CDR3: TGTGCCAGCAGTCCTTTACGGCAGCTAGGCACTGAAGCTTTCTTT. The variable domain in full, completed from reference TRBV28 and TRBJ1-1, reads DVKVTQSSRYLVKRTGEKVFLECVQDMDHENMFWYRQDPGLGLRLIYFSYDVKMKEKGDIPEGYSVSREKKERFSLILESASTNQTSMYLCASSPLRQLGTEAFFGQGTRLTVV.

The chain joins TRBV7-3 to TRBJ2-3; 8 bases agree with TRBD2. The V and J ends lost 4 bases and 3 bases, in that order; junction bases with no gene match: 6. CDR1 SGHTA and CDR2 FQGTGA come from the germline V gene. This CDR3 has 15 amino acids. The chain's CDR3 is CASSSPREGTDTQYF. The DNA for the CDR3 is TGTGCCAGCAGCTCCCCCCGGGAGGGGACAGATACGCAGTATTTT.